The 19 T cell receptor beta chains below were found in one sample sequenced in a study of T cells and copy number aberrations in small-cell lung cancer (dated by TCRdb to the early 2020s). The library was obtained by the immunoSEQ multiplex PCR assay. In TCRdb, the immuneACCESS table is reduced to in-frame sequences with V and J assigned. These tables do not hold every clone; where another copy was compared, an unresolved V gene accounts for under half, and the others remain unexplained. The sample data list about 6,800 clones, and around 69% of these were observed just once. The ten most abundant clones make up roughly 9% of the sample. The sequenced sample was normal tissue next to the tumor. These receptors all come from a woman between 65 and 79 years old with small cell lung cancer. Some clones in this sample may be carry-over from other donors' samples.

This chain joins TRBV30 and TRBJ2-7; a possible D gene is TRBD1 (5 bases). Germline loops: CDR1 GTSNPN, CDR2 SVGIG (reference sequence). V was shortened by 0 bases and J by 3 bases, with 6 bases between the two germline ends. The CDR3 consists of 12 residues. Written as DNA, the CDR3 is TGTGCCTGGAGTGTAGGGGTCTACGAGCAGTACTTC. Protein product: CAWSVGVYEQYF.

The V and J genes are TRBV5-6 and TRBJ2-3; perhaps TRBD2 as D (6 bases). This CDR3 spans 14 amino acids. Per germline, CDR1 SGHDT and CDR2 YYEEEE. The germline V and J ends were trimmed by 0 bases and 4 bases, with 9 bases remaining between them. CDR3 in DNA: TGTGCCAGCAGCTTGGGACTAGTGTCAGATACGCAGTATTTT. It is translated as CASSLGLVSDTQYF. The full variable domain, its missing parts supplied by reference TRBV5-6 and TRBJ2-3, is DAGVTQSPTHLIKTRGQQVTLRCSPKSGHDTVSWYQQALGQGPQFIFQYYEEEERQRGNFPDRFSGHQFPNYSSELNVNALLLGDSALYLCASSLGLVSDTQYFGPGTRLTVL.

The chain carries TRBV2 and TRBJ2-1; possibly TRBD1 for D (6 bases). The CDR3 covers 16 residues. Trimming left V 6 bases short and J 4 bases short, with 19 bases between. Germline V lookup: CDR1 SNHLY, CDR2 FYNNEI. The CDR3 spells CASSPPGSGDYNEQFF. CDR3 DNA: TGTGCCAGCAGCCCCCCAGGGTCAGGGGATTACAATGAGCAGTTCTTC.

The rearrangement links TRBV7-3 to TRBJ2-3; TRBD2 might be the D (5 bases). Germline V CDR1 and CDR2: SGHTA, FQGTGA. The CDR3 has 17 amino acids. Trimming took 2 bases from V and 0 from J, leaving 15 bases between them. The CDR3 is CASSLLRGGGSTDTQYF. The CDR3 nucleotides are TGTGCCAGCAGCTTATTGCGCGGAGGAGGTAGCACAGATACGCAGTATTTT.

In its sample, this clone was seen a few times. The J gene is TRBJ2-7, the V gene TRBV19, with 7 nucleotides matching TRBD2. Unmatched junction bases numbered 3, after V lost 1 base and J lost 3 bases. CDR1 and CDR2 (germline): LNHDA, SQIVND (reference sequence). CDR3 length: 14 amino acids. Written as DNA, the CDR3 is TGTGCCAGTAGTATAGCTGCGGGAGACTACGAGCAGTACTTC. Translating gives CASSIAAGDYEQYF. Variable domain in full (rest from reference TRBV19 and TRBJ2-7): DGGITQSPKYLFRKEGQNVTLSCEQNLNHDAMYWYRQDPGQGLRLIYYSQIVNDFQKGDIAEGYSVSREKKESFPLTVTSAQKNPTAFYLCASSIAAGDYEQYFGPGTRLTVT.

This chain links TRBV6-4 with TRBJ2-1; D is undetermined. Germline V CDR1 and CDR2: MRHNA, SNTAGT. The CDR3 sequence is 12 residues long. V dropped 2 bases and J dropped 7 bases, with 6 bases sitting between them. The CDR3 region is CASSDGRNEQFF. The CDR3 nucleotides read TGTGCCAGCAGTGACGGGCGAAATGAGCAGTTCTTC.

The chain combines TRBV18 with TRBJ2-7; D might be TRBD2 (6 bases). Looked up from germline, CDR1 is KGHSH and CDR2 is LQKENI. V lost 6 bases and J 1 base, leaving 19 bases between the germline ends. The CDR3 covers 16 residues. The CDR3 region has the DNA TGTGCCAGCTCTTACCCCGGCGGGACCCGATCCTACGAGCAGTACTTC. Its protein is CASSYPGGTRSYEQYF.

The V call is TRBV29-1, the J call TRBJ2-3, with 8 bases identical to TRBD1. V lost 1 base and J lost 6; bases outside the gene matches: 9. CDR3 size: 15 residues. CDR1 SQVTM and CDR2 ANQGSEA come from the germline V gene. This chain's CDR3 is CSVEAGWTGPDTQYF. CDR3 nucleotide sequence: TGCAGCGTTGAAGCCGGATGGACAGGGCCCGATACGCAGTATTTT.

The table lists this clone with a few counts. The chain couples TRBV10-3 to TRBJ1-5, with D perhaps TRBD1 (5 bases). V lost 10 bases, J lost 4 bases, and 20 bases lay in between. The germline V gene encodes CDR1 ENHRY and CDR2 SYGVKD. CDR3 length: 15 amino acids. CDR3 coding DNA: TGTGCCACCGGAGCCGGGACCCCAGAGAATCAGCCCCAGCATTTT. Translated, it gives CATGAGTPENQPQHF.

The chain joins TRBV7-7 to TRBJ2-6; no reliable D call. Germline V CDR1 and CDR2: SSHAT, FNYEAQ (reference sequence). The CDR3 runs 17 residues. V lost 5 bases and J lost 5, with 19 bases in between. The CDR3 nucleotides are TGTGCCAGCAGCCACTGCGTGCCACAAAGTCGGGCCAACGTCCTGACTTTC. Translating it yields CASSHCVPQSRANVLTF. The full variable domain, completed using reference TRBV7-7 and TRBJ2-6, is GAGVSQSPRYKVTKRGQDVTLRCDPISSHATLYWYQQALGQGPEFLTYFNYEAQPDKSGLPSDRFSAERPEGSISTLTIQRTEQRDSAMYRCASSHCVPQSRANVLTFGAGSRLTVL.

The CDR3 protein is CASSRGARTDTQYF. DNA for the CDR3: TGTGCCAGCTCCCGTGGGGCACGCACAGATACGCAGTATTTT. The chain recombines TRBV7-8 with TRBJ2-3, with a possible D match to TRBD1 (5 bases). Germline values: CDR1 SGHVS, CDR2 FQNEAQ. The CDR3 has 14 residues. Trimming shortened V by 8 bases and J by 1 base, and 13 bases separated the two germline ends. The whole variable domain, filled in from reference TRBV7-8 and TRBJ2-3, reads GAGVSQSPRYKVAKRGQDVALRCDPISGHVSLFWYQQALGQGPEFLTYFQNEAQLDKSGLPSDRFFAERPEGSVSTLKIQRTQQEDSAVYLCASSRGARTDTQYFGPGTRLTVL.

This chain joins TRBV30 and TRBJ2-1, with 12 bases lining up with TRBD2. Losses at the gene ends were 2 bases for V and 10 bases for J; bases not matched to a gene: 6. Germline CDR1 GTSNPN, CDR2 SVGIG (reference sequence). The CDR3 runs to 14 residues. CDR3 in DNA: TGTGCCTGGAGTTTGAGGACTAGCGGGGACGAGCAGTTCTTC. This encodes CAWSLRTSGDEQFF.

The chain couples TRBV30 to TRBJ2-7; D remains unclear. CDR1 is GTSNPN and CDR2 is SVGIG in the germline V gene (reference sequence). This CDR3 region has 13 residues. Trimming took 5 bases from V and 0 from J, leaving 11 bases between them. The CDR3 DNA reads TGTGCCTGGGTGGGGTTAAGCTCCTACGAGCAGTACTTC. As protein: CAWVGLSSYEQYF. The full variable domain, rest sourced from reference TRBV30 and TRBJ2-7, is SQTIHQWPATLVQPVGSPLSLECTVEGTSNPNLYWYRQAAGRGLQLLFYSVGIGQISSEVPQNLSASRPQDRQFILSSKKLLLSDSGFYLCAWVGLSSYEQYFGPGTRLTVT.

CDR3 sequence (DNA): TGTGCCACCAGCAGCCTGGGACCCTCGGGAAACACCATATATTTT. Its protein is CATSSLGPSGNTIYF. The chain is built from TRBV15 and TRBJ1-3; D perhaps matches TRBD1 (5 bases). This CDR3 has 15 amino acids. CDR1 is LNHNV and CDR2 is YYDKDF in the germline V gene (reference sequence). Deletions cut 3 bases from V and 4 bases from J, with 13 bases between.

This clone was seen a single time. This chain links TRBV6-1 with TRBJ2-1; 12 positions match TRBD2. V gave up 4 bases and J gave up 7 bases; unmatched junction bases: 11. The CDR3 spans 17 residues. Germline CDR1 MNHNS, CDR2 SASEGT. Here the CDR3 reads CASSGLAGGPSRNEQFF. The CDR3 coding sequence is TGTGCCAGCAGTGGCCTAGCGGGAGGGCCCTCACGTAATGAGCAGTTCTTC.

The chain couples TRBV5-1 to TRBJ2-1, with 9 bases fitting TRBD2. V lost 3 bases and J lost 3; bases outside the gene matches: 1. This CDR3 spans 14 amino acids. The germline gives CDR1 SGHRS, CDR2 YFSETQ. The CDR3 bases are TGCGCCAGCAGCTATAGCGGGAGCTACAATGAGCAGTTCTTC. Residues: CASSYSGSYNEQFF. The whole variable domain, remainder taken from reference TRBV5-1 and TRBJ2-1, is KAGVTQTPRYLIKTRGQQVTLSCSPISGHRSVSWYQQTPGQGLQFLFEYFSETQRNKGNFPGRFSGRQFSNSRSEMNVSTLELGDSALYLCASSYSGSYNEQFFGPGTRLTVL.

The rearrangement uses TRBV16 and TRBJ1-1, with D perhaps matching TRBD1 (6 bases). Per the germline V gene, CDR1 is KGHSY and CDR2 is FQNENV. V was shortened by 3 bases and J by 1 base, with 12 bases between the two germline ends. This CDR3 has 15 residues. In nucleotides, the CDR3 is TGTGCCAGCAGCCACCTTGGACAGAGGAACACTGAAGCTTTCTTT. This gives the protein CASSHLGQRNTEAFF.

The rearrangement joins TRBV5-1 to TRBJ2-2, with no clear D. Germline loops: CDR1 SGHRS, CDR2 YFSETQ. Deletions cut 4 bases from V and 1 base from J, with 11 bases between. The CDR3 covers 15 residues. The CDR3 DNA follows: TGCGCCAGCAGCCCCTTTGGGGAGAACACCGGGGAGCTGTTTTTT. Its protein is CASSPFGENTGELFF.

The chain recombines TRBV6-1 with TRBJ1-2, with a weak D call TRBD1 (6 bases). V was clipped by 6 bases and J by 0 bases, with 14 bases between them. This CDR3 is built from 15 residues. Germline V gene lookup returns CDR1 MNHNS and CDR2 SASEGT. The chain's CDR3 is CASRPPGAANYGYTF. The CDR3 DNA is TGTGCCAGCAGGCCCCCGGGGGCAGCTAACTATGGCTACACCTTC.